The 31 T cell receptor beta chains below come from one sample, sequenced in a study of blood T cells in healthy people across ages. A second roughly 7 to 12 cycle PCR used barcoded and J-beta primers. TCRdb re-analysed the 5' RACE reads in MiXCR, keeping a single row per CDR3 protein. Among over 1,500,000 distinct CDR3 sequences listed, 30% to 40% were seen once. What was sequenced was blood. The receptors come from a human donor in good health.

In its sample, this clonotype was seen a few times. The rearrangement uses TRBV6-2 or TRBV6-3 and TRBJ2-5, with a tentative D call TRBD2 (5 bases). V lost 4 bases and J 1 base, leaving 13 bases between the germline ends. The CDR3 has 15 amino acids. Germline assignment: CDR1 MNHEY and CDR2 SVGEGT. CDR3 loop: CASSSRREPQETQYF. In DNA, the CDR3 is TGTGCCAGCAGTTCCCGACGGGAACCCCAAGAGACCCAGTACTTC.

This clonotype has more than one count but fewer than ten. The chain carries TRBV4-3 and TRBJ1-6; maybe TRBD1 (6 bases). Trimming removed 0 bases at V and 10 bases at J, with 19 bases between. This CDR3 region has 17 residues. Germline V gives CDR1 LGHNA, CDR2 YSLEER. The CDR3 reads CASSQDIQGGGWSPLHF. DNA of the CDR3: TGCGCCAGCAGCCAAGATATACAGGGTGGTGGTTGGTCACCCCTCCACTTT.

The V gene is TRBV5-1, the J gene TRBJ1-5; no definite D call. This CDR3 comprises 14 residues. V was cut by 0 bases and J by 3 bases, with 7 bases left in between. Looked up from germline, CDR1 is SGHRS and CDR2 is YFSETQ. DNA for the CDR3: TGCGCCAGCAGCTTGGGTAGTGTCAATCAGCCCCAGCATTTT. Protein sequence: CASSLGSVNQPQHF. Complete variable domain (other parts from reference TRBV5-1 and TRBJ1-5): KAGVTQTPRYLIKTRGQQVTLSCSPISGHRSVSWYQQTPGQGLQFLFEYFSETQRNKGNFPGRFSGRQFSNSRSEMNVSTLELGDSALYLCASSLGSVNQPQHFGDGTRLSIL.

This clonotype was counted a single time. The chain has TRBV12-3 or TRBV12-4 and TRBJ2-6, with 9 bases identical to TRBD1. CDR3 length: 18 residues. V lost 1 base to trimming and J lost 2 bases; unmatched junction nucleotides: 6. CDR3 in amino acids: CASSLGTGEVTGANVLTF. CDR3 bases: TGTGCCAGCAGTTTAGGGACAGGGGAGGTAACTGGGGCCAACGTCCTGACTTTC.

The chain carries TRBV6-5 and TRBJ1-6; TRBD1 aligns across 9 bases. CDR3 length: 14 residues. The V gene end was trimmed by 4 bases and the J gene end by 10 bases; junction bases not matched to a gene: 5. CDR1 is MNHEY, CDR2 SVGAGI, per germline. This chain's CDR3 is CASSFGTGWSPLHF. Written as DNA, the CDR3 is TGTGCCAGCAGTTTCGGGACAGGGTGGTCACCCCTCCACTTT.

As concerns this clonotype: One end of the junction does not line up with germline, which may come from a read error. The rearrangement links TRBV4-3 to TRBJ1-2; D gene ambiguous. Per the germline V gene, CDR1 is LGHNA and CDR2 is YSLEER. The CDR3 contains 17 residues. For the CDR3, the DNA is TGCGCCAGCAGCAAAGAACTGGTCTTCGGGTCCCCCTATGGCTACACCTTC. Protein product: CASSKELVFGSPYGYTF.

This rearrangement joins TRBV9 to TRBJ1-2; 8 nucleotides line up with TRBD1. CDR3 size: 18 residues. J lost 3 bases, V lost 0 bases, and 13 bases had no gene match. Germline CDR1 reads SGDLS; CDR2 reads YYNGEE. CDR3 amino acids: CASSVDVQGADTYYGYTF. The CDR3 bases are TGTGCCAGCAGCGTAGACGTCCAGGGGGCCGACACCTACTATGGCTACACCTTC.

The V call is TRBV7-2, the J call TRBJ1-5, with D maybe TRBD1 (5 bases). This CDR3 is 15 amino acids long. With 3 bases removed from V and 5 bases from J, the gap between germline ends came to 14 bases. From germline, CDR1 is SGHTA and CDR2 FQGNSA. For the CDR3, the DNA is TGTACCAGCAGCTTCGGGGGTGTCTCGGATCAGCCCCAGCATTTT. Its translation: CTSSFGGVSDQPQHF.

The V and J genes are TRBV29-1 and TRBJ1-2, with D perhaps matching TRBD1 (5 bases). The V end lost 6 bases, the J end lost 0 bases, and 11 bases lay between the germline ends. From germline, CDR1 is SQVTM and CDR2 ANQGSEA. The CDR3 is made up of 13 amino acids. CDR3 in DNA: TGCAGCGTCCTCGGGACCGCTAACTATGGCTACACCTTC. This sequence encodes CSVLGTANYGYTF.

CDR3 in DNA: TGCGCCAGCAGCTTGAGTGATATTAATGAAAAACTGTTTTTT. Encoded protein: CASSLSDINEKLFF. The chain links TRBV5-1 to TRBJ1-4; D gene uncertain. The CDR3 sequence is 14 residues long. The germline gives CDR1 SGHRS, CDR2 YFSETQ. V was clipped by 1 base and J by 4 bases, with 8 bases between them.

The CDR3 bases are TGTGCCATCAGGTCCTTGGCAGGGGAAAGTAGTGAAGCTTTCTTT. Amino acid sequence: CAIRSLAGESSEAFF. The chain carries TRBV10-3 and TRBJ1-1; a possible D gene is TRBD1 (6 bases). Germline assignment: CDR1 ENHRY and CDR2 SYGVKD. This CDR3 comprises 15 residues. V lost 6 bases to trimming and J lost 7 bases, with 21 bases between them.

The chain uses TRBV7-2 and TRBJ1-2; 9 bases line up with TRBD1. Trimming cost V 5 bases and J 8 bases; bases outside gene matches: 9. Germline-derived CDR1 and CDR2 are SGHTA and FQGNSA. This CDR3 region has 14 residues. This CDR3 reads CASSLSTGGRGYTF. CDR3 bases: TGTGCCAGCAGCCTCTCCACAGGGGGCAGGGGCTACACCTTC. Looking up the rest from reference TRBV7-2 and TRBJ1-2 gives the full variable domain: GAGVSQSPSNKVTEKGKDVELRCDPISGHTALYWYRQSLGQGLEFLIYFQGNSAPDKSGLPSDRFSAERTGGSVSTLTIQRTQQEDSAVYLCASSLSTGGRGYTFGSGTRLTVV.

The chain couples TRBV5-1 to TRBJ2-5, with TRBD2 identical over 14 bases. In germline, CDR1 is SGHRS, CDR2 YFSETQ. This CDR3 is built from 16 residues. The V gene end was trimmed by 0 bases and the J gene end by 5 bases; junction bases not matched to a gene: 3. CDR3 amino acids: CASSLEGLAGVETQYF. For the CDR3, the DNA is TGCGCCAGCAGCTTGGAGGGACTAGCGGGGGTGGAGACCCAGTACTTC.

This clonotype was observed a handful of times. This rearrangement joins TRBV4-1 to TRBJ1-2; D remains ambiguous. Germline V gene sequence: CDR1 MGHRA, CDR2 YSYEKL. This CDR3 comprises 15 residues. With 0 bases removed from V and 5 bases from J, the gap between germline ends came to 13 bases. The CDR3 DNA follows: TGCGCCAGCAGCCAAGAGGGCCAGTCTTTTTATGGCTACACCTTC. Its translation: CASSQEGQSFYGYTF.

The rearrangement uses TRBV7-3 and TRBJ2-1; 10 nucleotides agree with TRBD2. The CDR3 has 15 amino acids. Looked up from germline, CDR1 is SGHTA and CDR2 is FQGTGA. Trimming took 5 bases from V and 8 from J; bases not matched to a gene: 9. The CDR3 reads CASSRLAGAIDEQFF. The DNA of the CDR3 is TGTGCCAGCAGCCGCCTAGCGGGGGCCATCGATGAGCAGTTCTTC.

The V call is TRBV4-1, the J call TRBJ2-1, with 7 nucleotides matching TRBD1. CDR3 length equals 16 residues. CDR1 is MGHRA and CDR2 is YSYEKL in the germline V gene. Trimming at V came to 5 bases and at J to 0 bases, leaving 7 bases not matched to a gene. The chain's CDR3 is CASSYPGGSSYNEQFF. In nucleotides, the CDR3 is TGCGCCAGCAGCTACCCAGGGGGAAGCTCCTACAATGAGCAGTTCTTC.

The chain uses TRBV6-2 or TRBV6-3 and TRBJ2-1, with D uncertain. Trimming removed 5 bases at V and 7 bases at J, with 9 bases between. This CDR3 comprises 12 residues. Germline loops: CDR1 MNHEY, CDR2 SVGEGT. The CDR3 coding sequence is TGTGCCAGCAGTACGAGACTGAATGAGCAGTTCTTC. This codes for CASSTRLNEQFF.

V usage is TRBV4-3 and J usage is TRBJ1-2; D unclear. The length of the CDR3 is 15 residues. Germline CDR1 and CDR2: LGHNA and YSLEER. The ends were cut back, 0 bases at V and 4 bases at J, with 12 bases in the middle. The CDR3 loop is CASSQESGGLYGYTF. DNA of the CDR3: TGCGCCAGCAGCCAAGAATCAGGAGGCCTCTATGGCTACACCTTC.

This clonotype appeared once. The chain couples TRBV2 to TRBJ2-4, with 8 nucleotides matching TRBD1. The tail of the sequence fits TRBJ2-7 better, so the J call may be wrong. This CDR3 is 14 amino acids long. Germline V gene sequence: CDR1 SNHLY, CDR2 FYNNEI. The CDR3 sequence: CASRTDRGSYEQYF. As DNA, the CDR3 is TGTGCCAGCAGGACCGACAGGGGCTCGTACGAGCAGTACTTC.

This clonotype has only a few counts. CDR3 protein: CASSFLGEFGNEQFF. The CDR3 nucleotides read TGTGCCAGCAGCTTTTTAGGGGAGTTTGGCAATGAGCAGTTCTTC. The V gene is TRBV5-5, the J gene TRBJ2-1; either TRBD1 or TRBD2 may supply D (5 bases each). Trimming removed 2 bases from V and 6 bases from J, with 15 bases in between. CDR1 SGHKS and CDR2 YYEKEE come from the germline V gene (reference sequence). The CDR3 is 15 amino acids.

This clonotype was seen more than once but under ten times. The rearrangement uses TRBV7-2 and TRBJ2-4, with D possibly being TRBD2 (5 bases). The J call is uncertain, as TRBJ2-7 better fits the DNA end. The length of the CDR3 is 14 residues. Germline V gene sequence: CDR1 SGHTA, CDR2 FQGNSA. In DNA form, the CDR3 reads TGTGCCAGCAGCTTTTTAGGGAGAGCCTACGAGCAGTACTTC. Protein sequence: CASSFLGRAYEQYF.

This chain joins TRBV12-3 or TRBV12-4 and TRBJ2-5; TRBD1 is a possible D gene (6 bases). The CDR3 extends over 14 amino acids. Trimming took off 7 bases at V and 3 bases at J, with 15 bases between the two ends. The DNA of the CDR3 is TGTGCCAGCACCACCGGGACAACTAAAGAGACCCAGTACTTC. Translated: CASTTGTTKETQYF.

Details on this clonotype: This could be a read error, since a much larger clone is one nucleotide away. The chain joins TRBV29-1 to TRBJ2-5, with 7 bases matching TRBD2. Germline values: CDR1 SQVTM, CDR2 ANQGSEA. The CDR3 length is 10 residues. The V and J ends lost 8 bases and 9 bases, in that order; junction bases with no gene match: 6. The CDR3 sequence: CSIFREAQYF. The CDR3 DNA is TGCAGCATCTTTCGGGAGGCCCAGTACTTC. Using reference TRBV29-1 and TRBJ2-5 for the parts outside the CDR3, the full variable domain is SAVISQKPSRDICQRGTSLTIQCQVDSQVTMMFWYRQQPGQSLTLIATANQGSEATYESGFVIDKFPISRPNLTFSTLTVSNMSPEDSSIYLCSIFREAQYFGPGTRLLVL.

Only a few counts were recorded for this clonotype. The V and J genes are TRBV20-1 and TRBJ2-5; D may match TRBD1 or TRBD2 (5 bases each). Germline loops: CDR1 DFQATT, CDR2 SNEGSKA (reference sequence). The ends were cut back, 4 bases at V and 5 bases at J, with 14 bases in the middle. The CDR3 contains 13 residues. The CDR3 DNA sequence: TGCAGTGCTATCGGGACCAACGAGGAGACCCAGTACTTC. Encoded protein: CSAIGTNEETQYF.

This clonotype was seen a handful of times. V gene TRBV10-3 combines with J gene TRBJ1-2; TRBD1 matches at 7 bases. The CDR3 length is 13 residues. Germline V lookup: CDR1 ENHRY, CDR2 SYGVKD. The V gene end was trimmed by 6 bases and the J gene end by 5 bases; junction bases not matched to a gene: 6. The CDR3 here is CAISAGQAYGYTF. As DNA, the CDR3 is TGTGCCATCAGCGCAGGACAGGCTTATGGCTACACCTTC.

This clonotype was counted only a few times. The chain links TRBV7-2 to TRBJ2-3; D could derive from TRBD1 or TRBD2 (6 bases each). This CDR3 contains 14 residues. V gave up 1 base and J gave up 5 bases, with 10 bases separating them. The germline V gene encodes CDR1 SGHTA and CDR2 FQGNSA. In DNA, the CDR3 is TGTGCCAGCAGCTTAGTGGAGGGGGTAGATACGCAGTATTTT. Amino acid sequence: CASSLVEGVDTQYF.

The chain has TRBV13 and TRBJ1-6; the D is unclear. Between the trimmed V and J ends, which lost 0 bases and 10 bases, there was a span of 7 bases. The CDR3 is 13 amino acids. Germline values: CDR1 PRHDT, CDR2 FYEKMQ (reference sequence). The chain's CDR3 is CASSLGRTSPLHF. The CDR3 nucleotides read TGTGCCAGCAGCTTAGGGCGGACCTCACCCCTCCACTTT.

This clonotype was picked up a small number of times. The V call is TRBV6-2 or TRBV6-3, the J call TRBJ2-7, with a weak D call TRBD2 (5 bases). Looked up from germline, CDR1 is MNHEY and CDR2 is SVGEGT. V was clipped by 2 bases and J by 3 bases, with 5 bases between them. This CDR3 has 12 residues. Written as DNA, the CDR3 is TGTGCCAGCAGTTACGACTACTACGAGCAGTACTTC. It encodes CASSYDYYEQYF.

J is TRBJ2-6 and V is TRBV15, with D hard to call. The CDR3 extends over 15 amino acids. Germline V gene sequence: CDR1 LNHNV, CDR2 YYDKDF (reference sequence). V was clipped by 4 bases and J by 2 bases, with 9 bases between them. CDR3 sequence (DNA): TGTGCCACCAGCATGAAGGGTGCTGGGGCCAACGTCCTGACTTTC. The encoded protein is CATSMKGAGANVLTF.

This clonotype was detected only a few times. This chain joins TRBV6-2 or TRBV6-3 and TRBJ2-7; D is unresolved. CDR1 is MNHEY, CDR2 SVGEGT, per germline. The CDR3 is made up of 13 amino acids. With 4 bases removed from V and 2 bases from J, the gap between germline ends came to 9 bases. CDR3 sequence reads: CASSSWAAYEQYF. The CDR3 DNA is TGTGCCAGCAGTTCCTGGGCAGCCTACGAGCAGTACTTC.

The V gene is TRBV20-1, the J gene TRBJ2-3; no firm D call. V dropped 2 bases and J dropped 6 bases, with 9 bases sitting between them. The germline V gene has CDR1 DFQATT and CDR2 SNEGSKA (reference sequence). This CDR3 spans 12 amino acids. The CDR3 reads CSARSFSDTQYF. CDR3 nucleotides: TGCAGTGCTAGAAGTTTCTCCGATACGCAGTATTTT.